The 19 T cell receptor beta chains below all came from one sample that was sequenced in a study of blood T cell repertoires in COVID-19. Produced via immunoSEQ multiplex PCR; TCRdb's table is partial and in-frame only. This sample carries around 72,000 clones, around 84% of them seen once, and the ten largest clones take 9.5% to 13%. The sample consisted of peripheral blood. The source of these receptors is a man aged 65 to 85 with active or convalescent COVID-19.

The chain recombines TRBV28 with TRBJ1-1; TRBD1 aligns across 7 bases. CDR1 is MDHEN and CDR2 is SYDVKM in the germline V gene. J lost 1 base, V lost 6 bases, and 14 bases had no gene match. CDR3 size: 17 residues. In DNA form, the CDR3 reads TGTGCCAGCAGGGGGACGACAGGGAGCATGGGGAACACTGAAGCTTTCTTT. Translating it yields CASRGTTGSMGNTEAFF.

The chain's CDR3 is CASSVTPGGDTEAFF. Here the CDR3 DNA reads TGCGCCAGCAGCGTAACGCCAGGGGGCGACACTGAAGCTTTCTTT. This chain connects TRBV5-1 to TRBJ1-1, with 8 bases aligning to TRBD1. The length of the CDR3 is 15 residues. The germline V gene has CDR1 SGHRS and CDR2 YFSETQ. V lost 4 bases, J lost 3 bases, and 8 bases stayed unmatched.

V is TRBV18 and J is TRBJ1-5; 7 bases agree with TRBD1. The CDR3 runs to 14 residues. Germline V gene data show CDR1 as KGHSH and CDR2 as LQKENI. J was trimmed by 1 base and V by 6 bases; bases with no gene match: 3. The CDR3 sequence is CASSPGGSNQPQHF. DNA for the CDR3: TGTGCCAGCTCCCCAGGGGGGAGCAATCAGCCCCAGCATTTT.

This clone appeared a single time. CDR3 sequence: CASGALSGYTF. The CDR3 nucleotides read TGTGCCAGTGGGGCCCTTTCTGGCTACACCTTC. The chain links TRBV19 to TRBJ1-2; the D gene is possibly TRBD1 (5 bases). Germline CDR1 LNHDA, CDR2 SQIVND (reference sequence). The CDR3 contains 11 residues. Trimming took off 8 bases at V and 7 bases at J, with 11 bases between the two ends. The full variable domain, completed using reference TRBV19 and TRBJ1-2, is DGGITQSPKYLFRKEGQNVTLSCEQNLNHDAMYWYRQDPGQGLRLIYYSQIVNDFQKGDIAEGYSVSREKKESFPLTVTSAQKNPTAFYLCASGALSGYTFGSGTRLTVV.

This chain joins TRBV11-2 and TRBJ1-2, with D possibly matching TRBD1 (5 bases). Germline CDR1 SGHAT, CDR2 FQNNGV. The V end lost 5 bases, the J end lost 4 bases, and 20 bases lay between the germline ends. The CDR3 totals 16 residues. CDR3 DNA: TGTGCCAGCAGCGACCGTCGGAGACAGAGAATCTATGGCTACACCTTC. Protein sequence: CASSDRRRQRIYGYTF.

DNA of the CDR3: TGCGCCAGCAGCCAAGAGGTTGGAGCGGGAGGTAGGGATGAGCAGTTCTTC. It encodes CASSQEVGAGGRDEQFF. The gene calls are TRBV4-1 and TRBJ2-1; 9 bases map to TRBD2. The CDR3 is made up of 17 amino acids. The V gene's germline CDR1 is MGHRA and CDR2 YSYEKL. With 0 bases clipped from V and 8 bases from J, the junction kept 11 bases outside the gene matches.

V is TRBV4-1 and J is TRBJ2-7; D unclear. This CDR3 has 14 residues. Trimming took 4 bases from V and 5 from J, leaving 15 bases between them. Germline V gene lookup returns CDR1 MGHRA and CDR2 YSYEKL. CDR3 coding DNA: TGCGCCAGCAGCCTCCGGGTAGCTTCGAACGAGCAGTACTTC. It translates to CASSLRVASNEQYF.

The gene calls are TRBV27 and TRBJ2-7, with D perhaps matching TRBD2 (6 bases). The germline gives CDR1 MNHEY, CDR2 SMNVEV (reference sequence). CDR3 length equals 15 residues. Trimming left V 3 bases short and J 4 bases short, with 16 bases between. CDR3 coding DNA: TGTGCCAGCAGTTTGGTCCTTAGCGGACTTTACGAGCAGTACTTC. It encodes CASSLVLSGLYEQYF.

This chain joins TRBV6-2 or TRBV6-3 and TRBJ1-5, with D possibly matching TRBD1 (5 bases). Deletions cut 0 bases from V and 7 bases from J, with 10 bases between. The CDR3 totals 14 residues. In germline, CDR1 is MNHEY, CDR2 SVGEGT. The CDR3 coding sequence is TGTGCCAGCAGTTACTCTGGGGCGCGGCAGCCCCAGCATTTT. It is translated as CASSYSGARQPQHF.

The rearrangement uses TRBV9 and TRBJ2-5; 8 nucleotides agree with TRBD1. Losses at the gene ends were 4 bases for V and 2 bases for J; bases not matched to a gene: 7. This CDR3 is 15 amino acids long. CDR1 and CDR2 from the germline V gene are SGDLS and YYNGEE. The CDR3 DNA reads TGTGCCAGCAGCACGGGGACAGGTACACAAGAGACCCAGTACTTC. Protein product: CASSTGTGTQETQYF. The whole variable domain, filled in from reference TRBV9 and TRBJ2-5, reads DSGVTQTPKHLITATGQRVTLRCSPRSGDLSVYWYQQSLDQGLQFLIQYYNGEERAKGNILERFSAQQFPDLHSELNLSSLELGDSALYFCASSTGTGTQETQYFGPGTRLLVL.

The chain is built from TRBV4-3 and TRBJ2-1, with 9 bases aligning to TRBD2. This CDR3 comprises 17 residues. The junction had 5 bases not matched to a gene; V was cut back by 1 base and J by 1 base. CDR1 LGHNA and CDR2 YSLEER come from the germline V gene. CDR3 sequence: CASSQALAGGSYNEQFF. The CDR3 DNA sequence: TGCGCCAGCAGCCAAGCTTTGGCGGGAGGGTCCTACAATGAGCAGTTCTTC.

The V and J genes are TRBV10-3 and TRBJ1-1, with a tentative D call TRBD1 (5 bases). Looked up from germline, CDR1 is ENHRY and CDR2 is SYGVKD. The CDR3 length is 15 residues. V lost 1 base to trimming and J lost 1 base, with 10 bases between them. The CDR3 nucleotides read TGTGCCATCAGTGAGTGGGGGGGAGCGAACACTGAAGCTTTCTTT. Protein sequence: CAISEWGGANTEAFF.

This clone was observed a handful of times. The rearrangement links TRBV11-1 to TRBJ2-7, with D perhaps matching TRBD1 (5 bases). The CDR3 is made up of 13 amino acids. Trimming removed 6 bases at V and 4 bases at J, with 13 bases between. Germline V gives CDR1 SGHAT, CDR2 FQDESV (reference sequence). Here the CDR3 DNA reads TGTGCCAGCAGTCCTAGACAGTTATACGAGCAGTACTTC. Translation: CASSPRQLYEQYF.

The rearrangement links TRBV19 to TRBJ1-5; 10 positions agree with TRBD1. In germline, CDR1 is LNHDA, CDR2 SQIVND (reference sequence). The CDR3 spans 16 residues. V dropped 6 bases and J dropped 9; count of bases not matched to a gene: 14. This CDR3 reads CASSLPTGGSYPPQHF. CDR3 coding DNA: TGTGCCAGTAGCTTACCGACAGGGGGCTCATATCCGCCCCAGCATTTT. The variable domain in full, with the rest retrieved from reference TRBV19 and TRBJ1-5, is DGGITQSPKYLFRKEGQNVTLSCEQNLNHDAMYWYRQDPGQGLRLIYYSQIVNDFQKGDIAEGYSVSREKKESFPLTVTSAQKNPTAFYLCASSLPTGGSYPPQHFGDGTRLSIL.

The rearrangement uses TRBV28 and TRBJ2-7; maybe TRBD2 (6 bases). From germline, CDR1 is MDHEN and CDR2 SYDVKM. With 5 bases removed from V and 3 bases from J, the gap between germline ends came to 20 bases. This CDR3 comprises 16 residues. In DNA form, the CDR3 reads TGTGCCAGCAGTCCCCCAAGCGAGACTAGATACTACGAGCAGTACTTC. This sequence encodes CASSPPSETRYYEQYF.

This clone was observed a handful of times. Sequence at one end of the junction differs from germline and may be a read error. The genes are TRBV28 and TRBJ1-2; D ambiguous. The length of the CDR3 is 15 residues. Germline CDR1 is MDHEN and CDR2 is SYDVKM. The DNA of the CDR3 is TGTGCCAGCAGCTTATCGTTCACTGCGCGCTATGGCTACACCTTC. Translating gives CASSLSFTARYGYTF.

CDR3 nucleotides: TGTGCCTGGAGTGTGGACCTACGGGGACCCCTCCACTTT. This translates into CAWSVDLRGPLHF. The V call is TRBV30, the J call TRBJ1-6; D call uncertain. Germline V gives CDR1 GTSNPN, CDR2 SVGIG (reference sequence). The CDR3 has 13 amino acids. Trimming pared 0 bases from V and 12 bases from J, leaving 12 bases between.

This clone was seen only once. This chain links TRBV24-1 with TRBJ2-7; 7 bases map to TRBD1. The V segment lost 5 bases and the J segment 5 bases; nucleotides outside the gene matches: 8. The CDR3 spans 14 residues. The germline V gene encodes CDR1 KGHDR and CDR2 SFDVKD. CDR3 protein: CATSVVDRVHEQYF. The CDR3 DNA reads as TGTGCCACCAGTGTTGTCGACAGGGTACACGAGCAGTACTTC.

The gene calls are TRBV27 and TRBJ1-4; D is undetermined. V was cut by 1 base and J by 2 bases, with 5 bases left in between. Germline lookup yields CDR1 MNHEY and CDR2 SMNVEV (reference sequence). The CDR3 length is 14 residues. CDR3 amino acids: CASSLLSTNEKLFF. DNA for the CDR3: TGTGCCAGCAGTTTATTATCCACTAATGAAAAACTGTTTTTT.